The 21 T cell receptor beta chains below were found in one sample sequenced in a study of identical twins (dated by TCRdb to the mid-2010s). Libraries were constructed by 5' RACE. TCRdb shows the sequencer as Illumina HiSeq 2000. Through fastp at Q25 and MiXCR, TCRdb rebuilt clones from the public reads, retaining in-frame beta chains. Rows merge per CDR3 protein into single entries with the most common DNA and genes. Recorded for this sample are around 1.7 million distinct CDR3 sequences; under 35% of them occurred a single time. The top ten clones comprise about 0.27% of the sample. The sample was cord blood. The source is a newborn girl in good health.

This clonotype was seen a few times. J is TRBJ2-5 and V is TRBV12-3 or TRBV12-4, with 7 nucleotides matching TRBD1. The CDR3 is made up of 13 amino acids. J was trimmed by 2 bases and V by 6 bases; bases with no gene match: 3. The CDR3 region has the DNA TGTGCCAGCAGAATGACAGGGCAAGAGACCCAGTACTTC. It translates to CASRMTGQETQYF.

V gene TRBV20-1 combines with J gene TRBJ2-3, with D unclear. Between the trimmed V and J ends, which lost 0 bases and 2 bases, there was a span of 6 bases. The length of the CDR3 is 13 residues. CDR1 and CDR2 from the germline V gene are DFQATT and SNEGSKA (reference sequence). The CDR3 reads CSARDEDTDTQYF. The CDR3 nucleotides are TGCAGTGCTAGAGATGAGGACACAGATACGCAGTATTTT.

The chain has TRBV20-1 and TRBJ2-3; TRBD2 agrees at 7 bases. Unmatched junction bases numbered 4, after V lost 6 bases and J lost 1 base. Germline V gene lookup returns CDR1 DFQATT and CDR2 SNEGSKA (reference sequence). This CDR3 has 13 residues. The CDR3 nucleotides read TGCAGTGCCGGGGAGGGGCGCACAGATACGCAGTATTTT. Protein sequence: CSAGEGRTDTQYF.

This chain joins TRBV2 and TRBJ1-2; D is perhaps TRBD1 (5 bases). The V gene lost 7 bases and the J gene lost 0 bases, with 6 bases spanning the gap. CDR3 length: 12 amino acids. CDR1 SNHLY and CDR2 FYNNEI come from the germline V gene. The CDR3 loop reads CASIRANYGYTF. DNA of the CDR3: TGTGCCAGCATCAGGGCTAACTATGGCTACACCTTC.

This clonotype came up a few times. DNA of the CDR3: TGTGCCAGCAGTCAAGGACAGGTAGCAACTAATGAAAAACTGTTTTTT. Amino acid sequence: CASSQGQVATNEKLFF. J is TRBJ1-4 and V is TRBV6-1; 7 bases line up with TRBD1. The CDR3 contains 16 residues. V lost 5 bases and J lost 0; bases outside the gene matches: 6. The germline gives CDR1 MNHNS, CDR2 SASEGT.

This clonotype was seen only a few times. The V call is TRBV20-1, the J call TRBJ2-3, with a weak D call TRBD2 (5 bases). Deletions cut 6 bases from V and 5 bases from J, with 9 bases between. The CDR3 consists of 11 residues. The germline V gene encodes CDR1 DFQATT and CDR2 SNEGSKA (reference sequence). CDR3: CSAWTGDTQYF. The CDR3 region has the DNA TGCAGTGCGTGGACTGGAGATACGCAGTATTTT.

This clonotype was counted between two and nine times. The chain recombines TRBV27 with TRBJ2-3; the match to TRBD2 covers 9 bases. V gave up 0 bases and J gave up 2 bases; unmatched junction bases: 9. Per germline, CDR1 MNHEY and CDR2 SMNVEV (reference sequence). This CDR3 region has 18 residues. In DNA, the CDR3 is TGTGCCAGCAGTTTATCCCGAACTCTAGCGGGGCTCACAGATACGCAGTATTTT. Translated: CASSLSRTLAGLTDTQYF.

The chain carries TRBV6-1 and TRBJ1-4; D not certain. CDR1 is MNHNS, CDR2 SASEGT, per germline. Trimming left V 2 bases short and J 11 bases short, with 12 bases between. The CDR3 is 13 amino acids. CDR3 DNA sequence: TGTGCCAGCAGTGAATATGGTTCTGGGAAACTGTTTTTT. Its protein is CASSEYGSGKLFF.

For the CDR3, the DNA is TGTGCCAGCAGCGTATCTAAGACTAGCGGGAACACCGGGGAGCTGTTTTTT. Its protein is CASSVSKTSGNTGELFF. The V and J genes are TRBV9 and TRBJ2-2; 9 positions agree with TRBD2. Germline CDR1 SGDLS, CDR2 YYNGEE. CDR3 length: 17 amino acids. V lost 1 base and J lost 1; bases outside the gene matches: 5.

Points on this clonotype: At one end, the junction sequence differs from germline, possibly due to a read error. This chain links TRBV4-2 with TRBJ2-1; perhaps TRBD1 as D (6 bases). Germline V CDR1 and CDR2: LGHNA, YNFKEQ. This CDR3 has 15 amino acids. The CDR3 loop is CASSQDRSSCNEQFF. The DNA of the CDR3 is TGTGCCAGCAGCCAGGACAGAAGCTCCTGCAATGAGCAGTTCTTC.

This clonotype was seen ten or more times. V usage is TRBV28 and J usage is TRBJ2-1, with a tentative D call TRBD2 (5 bases). CDR1 and CDR2 (germline): MDHEN, SYDVKM. The CDR3 is 16 residues long. Trimming cost V 10 bases and J 0 bases, with 19 bases left between them. The CDR3 is CATSRPGLLSYNEQFF. The CDR3, as DNA: TGTGCCACCTCCCGACCAGGACTCCTCTCCTACAATGAGCAGTTCTTC.

V and J are TRBV7-2 and TRBJ2-1; a weak D match, TRBD1 (6 bases). The CDR3 runs 13 residues. V shed 3 bases and J shed 9 bases, with 12 bases lying between them. Germline-derived CDR1 and CDR2 are SGHTA and FQGNSA. This CDR3 is CASSFIGGTEQFF. CDR3 coding DNA: TGTGCCAGCAGCTTTATAGGGGGAACTGAGCAGTTCTTC.

The chain carries TRBV20-1 and TRBJ2-3; 7 bases align to TRBD2. The length of the CDR3 is 15 residues. Germline values: CDR1 DFQATT, CDR2 SNEGSKA (reference sequence). Trimming cost V 6 bases and J 2 bases; bases outside gene matches: 11. In DNA, the CDR3 is TGCAGTGCATGGGGACTACCACTGACCACAGATACGCAGTATTTT. This translates into CSAWGLPLTTDTQYF.

The chain couples TRBV20-1 to TRBJ2-5, with D possibly called TRBD1 or TRBD2 (5 bases each). The ends were cut back, 3 bases at V and 4 bases at J, with 12 bases in the middle. Germline V gene data show CDR1 as DFQATT and CDR2 as SNEGSKA (reference sequence). This CDR3 contains 13 residues. CDR3 residues: CSASNGAAETQYF. CDR3 nucleotides: TGCAGTGCTAGTAACGGGGCCGCAGAGACCCAGTACTTC.

In DNA, the CDR3 is TGTGCCAGCAGGCCCCAGACAGGGAACCAAGAGACCCAGTACTTC. Translating it yields CASRPQTGNQETQYF. The chain links TRBV27 to TRBJ2-5; TRBD1 matches 7 bases. This CDR3 is built from 15 residues. The J segment lost 0 bases and the V segment lost 6 bases, leaving 7 bases of the junction unmatched. Germline loops: CDR1 MNHEY, CDR2 SMNVEV (reference sequence).

There are a few counts of this clonotype. The gene calls are TRBV10-3 and TRBJ1-3; tentatively, D is TRBD1 (5 bases). The CDR3 is made up of 13 amino acids. V was pared by 6 bases and J by 6 bases, with 12 bases between. Germline V gives CDR1 ENHRY, CDR2 SYGVKD. CDR3 DNA: TGTGCCATCAGCGGACACTCGGAAAACACCATATATTTT. It specifies CAISGHSENTIYF.

The sample holds a few counts of this clonotype. This rearrangement joins TRBV20-1 to TRBJ2-7; 9 nucleotides match TRBD2. Germline CDR1 and CDR2: DFQATT and SNEGSKA (reference sequence). The CDR3 spans 16 residues. V shed 1 base, J shed 0 bases, and the junction held 7 bases outside the gene matches. Here the CDR3 reads CSARGGERGASYEQYF. For the CDR3, the DNA is TGCAGTGCTAGAGGTGGCGAGCGGGGGGCCTCCTACGAGCAGTACTTC.

With respect to this clonotype: A junction boundary mismatches the germline segment, possibly from a read error. The CDR3 region is CSAQLGYGTAGPDAQYF. The DNA of the CDR3 is TGCAGTGCCCAACTCGGATATGGGACTGCGGGCCCAGATGCGCAGTATTTT. The chain uses TRBV20-1 and TRBJ2-3, with a tentative D call TRBD2 (6 bases). Germline CDR1 and CDR2: DFQATT and SNEGSKA (reference sequence). There are 17 residues in the CDR3.

This chain joins TRBV4-1 and TRBJ1-5; D gene ambiguous. Trimming pared 0 bases from V and 6 bases from J, leaving 9 bases between. Germline V gene lookup returns CDR1 MGHRA and CDR2 YSYEKL. This CDR3 is built from 14 residues. The CDR3 DNA reads TGCGCCAGCAGCCAAGATCTGGAAAGTCAGCCCCAGCATTTT. The encoded protein is CASSQDLESQPQHF.

The chain uses TRBV20-1 and TRBJ2-3, with D possibly TRBD2 on 5 matching bases. This CDR3 has 15 residues. Trimming removed 3 bases from V and 0 bases from J, with 13 bases in between. Germline CDR1 reads DFQATT; CDR2 reads SNEGSKA (reference sequence). CDR3: CSASPRGTSTDTQYF. The CDR3 nucleotides read TGCAGTGCTAGTCCCCGGGGAACTAGCACAGATACGCAGTATTTT.

V gene TRBV28 combines with J gene TRBJ2-4; tentative D call: TRBD1 (6 bases). The J call may be faulty, since TRBJ2-7 better matches the DNA end. CDR3 length: 14 residues. Germline CDR1 and CDR2: MDHEN and SYDVKM. The CDR3 region is CASSLTPGVYEQYF. Here the CDR3 DNA reads TGTGCCAGCAGTCTTACCCCAGGGGTCTACGAGCAGTACTTC.